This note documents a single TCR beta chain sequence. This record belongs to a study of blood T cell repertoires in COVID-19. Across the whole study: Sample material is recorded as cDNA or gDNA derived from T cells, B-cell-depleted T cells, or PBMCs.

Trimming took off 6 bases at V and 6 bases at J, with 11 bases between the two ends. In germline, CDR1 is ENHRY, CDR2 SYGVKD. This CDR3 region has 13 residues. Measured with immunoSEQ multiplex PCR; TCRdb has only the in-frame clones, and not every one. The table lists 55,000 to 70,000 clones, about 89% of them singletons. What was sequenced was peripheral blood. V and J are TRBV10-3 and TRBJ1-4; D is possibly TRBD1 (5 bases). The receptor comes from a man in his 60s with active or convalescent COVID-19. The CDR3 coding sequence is TGTGCCATCAGGGGGCCAGACCATGAAAAACTGTTTTTT. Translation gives CAIRGPDHEKLFF.